The sequence of this T cell receptor beta chain was determined in a study of T cell repertoires in cytomegalovirus infection. Overall study context: Recently identified HLA-C-restricted CMV epitopes and well-studied HLA-B-restricted CMV epitopes were used by the study. From public TCR beta signatures came an indication of both CMV infection and matching HLA type. Notes on the study in general: Using cumulative public TCR beta family frequency, the authors identified those who carried CMV together with the relevant HLA. Ex vivo responses were dominated by HLA-C-restricted CMV-specific TCR beta clonotypes.

Germline values: CDR1 KGHDR, CDR2 SFDVKD. Trimming took 3 bases from V and 5 from J; bases not matched to a gene: 2. CDR3 length equals 16 residues. A single record per CDR3 protein comes from TCRdb applying MiXCR to the reads. Found here are roughly 990,000 distinct CDR3 sequences, approximately 33% of them singletons; the top ten hold about an eighth. In the case of this clonotype: Its antigen remains unidentified.

The source is a human donor in good health (CMV status not recorded). Some clones in this sample may be carry-over from other donors' samples. The chain employs TRBV24-1 and TRBJ2-1; TRBD2 matches at 14 bases. Source: cultured CD8+ T cells from PBMCs, taken from culture after CMV antigen stimulation. CDR3 protein: CATSDGTSGGNNEQFF. CDR3 sequence (DNA): TGTGCCACCAGTGATGGGACTAGCGGGGGCAACAATGAGCAGTTCTTC.